The entry below describes one T cell receptor beta chain. Its antigen is currently unknown. Documented treatment: approximately 9-day PBMC culture with coronavirus spike peptide pools or control peptides (ViraFEST assay). CD4+ T-cell collection from the unexposed donor predated the COVID-19 pandemic (2011-2018). By negative selection, CD4+ T cells were isolated once culture had run for about nine days. The data derive from a study of vaccination and CD4 T cells after COVID-19. Study information: The cells were exposed to overlapping spike peptides originating from SARS-CoV-2, HCoV-NL63, HCoV-OC43 and HCoV-229E for stimulation. Study results and limitations: Looking at convalescent patients, a median approximately 88% of reactive clones were present only post-vaccination.

The Oncomine TCR Beta short-read assay sequenced DNA from cultured CD4+ T cells. TCRdb redid the calling of the PCR reads with MiXCR, one entry per CDR3 protein. Altogether under 7,000 distinct CDR3 sequences are present, 25% to 35% being singletons, with the ten largest covering less than 20%. The germline V gene has CDR1 MNHEY and CDR2 SVGAGI. With 0 bases removed from V and 4 bases from J, the gap between germline ends came to 9 bases. This CDR3 contains 14 residues. The sequence was obtained from a human donor in good health. V usage is TRBV6-5 and J usage is TRBJ1-1; maybe TRBD1 (6 bases). The sequenced material came from CD4+ T cells from blood, cultured in vitro. For the CDR3, the DNA is TGTGCCAGCAGTTACTCGCGAGGGGGCACTGAAGCTTTCTTT. Protein sequence: CASSYSRGGTEAFF.